This T cell receptor beta chain was obtained from a study of blood T cells in healthy people across ages. Overall study findings and caveats: Diversity figures derived from one million T cells were judged to underestimate the true value. Older age went with lower TCR beta diversity per million T cells, in a roughly linear way.

Concerning this clonotype: The antigen remains unidentified.

With a J-beta primer mix and a sample-barcoded 5' primer, a second PCR ran about 7 to 12 cycles. Unique molecular identifiers of 12 random nucleotides labeled each cDNA. TCRdb recomputed calls from the 5' RACE reads with MiXCR, one row per CDR3 protein. This repertoire shows 1.5 million to 2 million distinct CDR3 sequences, under 30% found once; its top ten account for less than 9.5%. The germline CDR1 and CDR2 sequences are DFQATT and SNEGSKA (reference sequence). CDR3 size: 14 residues. V lost 3 bases to trimming and J lost 4 bases, with 15 bases between them. The specimen was blood. The chain couples TRBV20-1 to TRBJ1-1; TRBD1 might be the D (5 bases). The sequence was obtained from a woman aged 25 to 45 in good health. In DNA form, the CDR3 reads TGCAGTGCTAGCACATCGGACGGGACCACTGAAGCTTTCTTT. The encoded protein is CSASTSDGTTEAFF.